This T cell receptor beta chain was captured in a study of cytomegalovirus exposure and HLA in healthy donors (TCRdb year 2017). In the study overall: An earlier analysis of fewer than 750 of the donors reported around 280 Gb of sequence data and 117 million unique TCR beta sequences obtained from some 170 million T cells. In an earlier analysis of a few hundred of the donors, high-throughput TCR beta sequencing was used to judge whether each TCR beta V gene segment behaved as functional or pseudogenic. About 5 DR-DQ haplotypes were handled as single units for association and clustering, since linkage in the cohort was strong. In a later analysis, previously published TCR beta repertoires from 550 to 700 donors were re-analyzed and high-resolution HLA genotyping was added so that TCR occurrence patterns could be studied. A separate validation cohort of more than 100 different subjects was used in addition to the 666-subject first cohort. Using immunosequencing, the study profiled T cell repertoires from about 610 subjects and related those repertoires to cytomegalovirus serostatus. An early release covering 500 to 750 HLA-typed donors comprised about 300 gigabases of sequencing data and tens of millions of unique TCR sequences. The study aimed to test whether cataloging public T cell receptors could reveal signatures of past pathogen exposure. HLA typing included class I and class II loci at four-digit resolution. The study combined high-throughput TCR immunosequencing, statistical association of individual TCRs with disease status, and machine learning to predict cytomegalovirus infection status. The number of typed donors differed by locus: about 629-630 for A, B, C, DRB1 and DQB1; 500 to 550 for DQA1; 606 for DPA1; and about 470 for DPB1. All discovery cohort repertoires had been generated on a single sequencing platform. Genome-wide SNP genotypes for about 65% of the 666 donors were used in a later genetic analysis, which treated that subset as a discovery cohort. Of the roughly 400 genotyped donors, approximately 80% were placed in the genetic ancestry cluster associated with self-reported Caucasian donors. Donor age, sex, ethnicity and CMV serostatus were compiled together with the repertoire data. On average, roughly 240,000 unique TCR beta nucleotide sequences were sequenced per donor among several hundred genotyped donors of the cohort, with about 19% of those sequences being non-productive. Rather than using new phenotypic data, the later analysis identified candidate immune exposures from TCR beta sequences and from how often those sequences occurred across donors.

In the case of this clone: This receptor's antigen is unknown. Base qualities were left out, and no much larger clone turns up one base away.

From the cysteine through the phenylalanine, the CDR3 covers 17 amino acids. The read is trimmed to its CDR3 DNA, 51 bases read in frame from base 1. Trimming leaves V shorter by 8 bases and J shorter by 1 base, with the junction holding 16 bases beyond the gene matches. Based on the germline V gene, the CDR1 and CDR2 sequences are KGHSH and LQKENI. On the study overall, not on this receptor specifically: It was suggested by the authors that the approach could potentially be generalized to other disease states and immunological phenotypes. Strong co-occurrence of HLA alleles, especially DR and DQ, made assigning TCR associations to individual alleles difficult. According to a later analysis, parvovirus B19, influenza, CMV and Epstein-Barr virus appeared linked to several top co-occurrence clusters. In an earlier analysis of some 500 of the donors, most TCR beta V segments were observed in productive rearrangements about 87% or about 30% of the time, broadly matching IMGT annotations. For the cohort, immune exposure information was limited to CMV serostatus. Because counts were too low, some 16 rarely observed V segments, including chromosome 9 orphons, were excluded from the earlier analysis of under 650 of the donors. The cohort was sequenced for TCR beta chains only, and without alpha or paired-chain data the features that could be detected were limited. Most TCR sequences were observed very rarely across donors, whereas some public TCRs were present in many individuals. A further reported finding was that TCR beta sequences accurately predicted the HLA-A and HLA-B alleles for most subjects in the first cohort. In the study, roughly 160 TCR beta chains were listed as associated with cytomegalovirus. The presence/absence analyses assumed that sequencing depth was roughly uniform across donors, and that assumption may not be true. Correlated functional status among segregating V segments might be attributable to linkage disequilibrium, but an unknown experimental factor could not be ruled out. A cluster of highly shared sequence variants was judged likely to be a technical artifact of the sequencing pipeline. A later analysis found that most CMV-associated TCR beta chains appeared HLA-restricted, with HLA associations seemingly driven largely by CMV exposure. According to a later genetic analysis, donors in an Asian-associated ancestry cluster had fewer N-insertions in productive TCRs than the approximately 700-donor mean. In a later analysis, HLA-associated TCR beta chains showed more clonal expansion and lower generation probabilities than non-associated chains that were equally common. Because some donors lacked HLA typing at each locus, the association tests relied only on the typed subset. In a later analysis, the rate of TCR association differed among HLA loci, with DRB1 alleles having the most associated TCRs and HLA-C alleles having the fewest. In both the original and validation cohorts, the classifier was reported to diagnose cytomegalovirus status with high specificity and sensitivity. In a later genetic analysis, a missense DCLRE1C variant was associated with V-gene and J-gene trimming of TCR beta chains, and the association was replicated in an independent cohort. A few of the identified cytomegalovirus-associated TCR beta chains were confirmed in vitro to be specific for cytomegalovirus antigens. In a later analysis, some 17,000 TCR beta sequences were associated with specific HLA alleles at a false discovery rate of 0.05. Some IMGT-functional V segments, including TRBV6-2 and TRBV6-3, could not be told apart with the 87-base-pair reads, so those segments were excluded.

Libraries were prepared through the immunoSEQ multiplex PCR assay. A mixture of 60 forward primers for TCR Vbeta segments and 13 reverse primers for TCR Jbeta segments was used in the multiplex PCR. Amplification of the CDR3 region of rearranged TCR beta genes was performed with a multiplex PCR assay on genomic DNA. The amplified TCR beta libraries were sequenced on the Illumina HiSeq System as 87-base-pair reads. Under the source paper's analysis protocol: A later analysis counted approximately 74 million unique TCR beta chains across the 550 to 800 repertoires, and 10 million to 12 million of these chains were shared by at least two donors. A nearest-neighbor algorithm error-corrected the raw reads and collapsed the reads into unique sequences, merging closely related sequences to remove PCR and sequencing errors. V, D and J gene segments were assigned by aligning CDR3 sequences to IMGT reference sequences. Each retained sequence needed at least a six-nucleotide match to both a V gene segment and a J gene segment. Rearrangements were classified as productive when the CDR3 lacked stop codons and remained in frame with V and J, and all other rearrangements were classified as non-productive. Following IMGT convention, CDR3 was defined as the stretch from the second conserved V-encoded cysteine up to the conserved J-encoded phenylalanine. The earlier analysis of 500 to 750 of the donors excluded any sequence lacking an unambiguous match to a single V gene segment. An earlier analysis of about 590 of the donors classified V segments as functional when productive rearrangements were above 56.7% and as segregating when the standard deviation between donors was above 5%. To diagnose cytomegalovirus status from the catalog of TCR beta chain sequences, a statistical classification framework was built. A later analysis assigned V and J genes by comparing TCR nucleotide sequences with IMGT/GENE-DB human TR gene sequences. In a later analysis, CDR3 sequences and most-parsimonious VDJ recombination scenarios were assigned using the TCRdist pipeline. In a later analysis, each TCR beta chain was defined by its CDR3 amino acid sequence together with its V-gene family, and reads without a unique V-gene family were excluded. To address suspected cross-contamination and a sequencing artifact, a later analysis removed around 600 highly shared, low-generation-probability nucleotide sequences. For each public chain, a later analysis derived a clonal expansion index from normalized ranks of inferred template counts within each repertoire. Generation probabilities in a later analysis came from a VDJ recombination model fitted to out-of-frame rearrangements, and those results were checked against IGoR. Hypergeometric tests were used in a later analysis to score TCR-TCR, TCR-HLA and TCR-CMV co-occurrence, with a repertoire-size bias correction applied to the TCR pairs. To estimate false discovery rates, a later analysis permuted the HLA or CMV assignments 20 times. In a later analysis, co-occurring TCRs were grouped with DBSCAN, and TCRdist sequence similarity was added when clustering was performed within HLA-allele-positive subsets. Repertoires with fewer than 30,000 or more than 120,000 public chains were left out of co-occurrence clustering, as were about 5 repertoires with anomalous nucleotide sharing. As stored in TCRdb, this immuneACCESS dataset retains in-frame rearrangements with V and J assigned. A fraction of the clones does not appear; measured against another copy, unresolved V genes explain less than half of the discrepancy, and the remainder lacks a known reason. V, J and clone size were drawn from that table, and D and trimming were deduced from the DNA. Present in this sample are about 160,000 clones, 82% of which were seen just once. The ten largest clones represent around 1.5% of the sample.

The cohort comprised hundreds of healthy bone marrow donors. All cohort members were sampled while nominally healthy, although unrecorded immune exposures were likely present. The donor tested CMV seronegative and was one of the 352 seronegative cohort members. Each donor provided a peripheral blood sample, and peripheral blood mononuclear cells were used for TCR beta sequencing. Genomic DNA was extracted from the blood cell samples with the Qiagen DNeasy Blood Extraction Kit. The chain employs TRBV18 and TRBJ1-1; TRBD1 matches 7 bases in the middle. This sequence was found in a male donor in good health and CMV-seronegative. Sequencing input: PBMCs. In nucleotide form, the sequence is TGTGCCAGCCCCCCTCTCCCCCGGGGACAGACGAACACTGAAGCTTTCTTT. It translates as CASPPLPRGQTNTEAFF.